This T cell receptor beta chain was profiled in a study of blood T cell repertoires in COVID-19. This CDR3 has 13 residues. Trimming cost V 4 bases and J 2 bases, with 9 bases left between them. The germline CDR1 and CDR2 sequences are LNHDA and SQIVND (reference sequence). The table came from immunoSEQ multiplex PCR; TCRdb's copy has only in-frame clones and leaves some out. The profile shows more than 150,000 clones, roughly 80% of them singletons. The chain couples TRBV19 to TRBJ2-7; TRBD2 is a possible D gene (5 bases). Sequencing used peripheral blood. This receptor was obtained from a woman at least 80 years old with COVID-19, enrolled during active disease. The DNA of the CDR3 is TGTGCCAGTAGTAGCGGGCGAACCTACGAGCAGTACTTC. It translates to CASSSGRTYEQYF.